This TCR beta chain was sequenced for a study of tumor and adjacent non-tumor tissue in lung cancer. From germline, CDR1 is SGHAT and CDR2 FQNNGV. The CDR3 length is 15 residues. For this clonotype: One end of the junction varies from germline; a read error may be responsible.

The library came from three nested PCR rounds adapted from ARM-PCR protocols. TCRdb re-analysed the multiplex PCR reads in MiXCR, keeping a single row per CDR3 protein. Here the sample spans about 110,000 distinct CDR3 sequences, roughly 80% being singletons. This sample's RNA came from whole unsorted tissue. This TCR derives from a woman aged 60-70 years with non-small cell lung cancer. The sample taken for sequencing was lung tumor tissue. V usage is TRBV11-2 and J usage is TRBJ1-2, with no clear D. DNA for the CDR3: TGTGCTAGCAGCTTGGAGACGCACGGGGAAAGCGGCTACACCTTC. This codes for CASSLETHGESGYTF.